Below are 14 T cell receptor beta chains sequenced from a single sample in a study of blood T cell repertoires in COVID-19. Measured with immunoSEQ multiplex PCR; TCRdb has only the in-frame clones, and not every one. The data show fewer than 300,000 clones, about 89% seen once. Sequenced sample: peripheral blood. These receptors all come from a woman in her twenties or thirties with COVID-19, enrolled during active disease.

This sequence joins TRBV29-1 and TRBJ2-1; the match to TRBD2 covers 13 bases. The CDR3 length is 16 residues. J gave up 1 base and V 7 bases, and 7 bases lay outside the gene matches. The germline V gene encodes CDR1 SQVTM and CDR2 ANQGSEA. CDR3 coding DNA: TGCAGCGCCATCGGGACTAGCGGGAAATCCTACAATGAGCAGTTCTTC. Residues: CSAIGTSGKSYNEQFF.

This sequence joins TRBV3-1 (or the pseudogene TRBV3-2) and TRBJ1-2; 8 positions agree with TRBD1. Trimming cost V 4 bases and J 4 bases; bases outside gene matches: 5. The CDR3 is 14 amino acids. The germline gives CDR1 LGHDT, CDR2 YNNKEL (reference sequence). In DNA, the CDR3 is TGTGCCAGCAGCCGAAGACAGGGGCCCTATGGCTACACCTTC. Its translation: CASSRRQGPYGYTF.

The chain has TRBV28 and TRBJ2-7; TRBD1 agrees at 8 bases. Germline lookup yields CDR1 MDHEN and CDR2 SYDVKM. The CDR3 length is 15 residues. The junction had 7 bases not matched to a gene; V was cut back by 3 bases and J by 3 bases. DNA of the CDR3: TGTGCCAGCAGTTTCCCCCAGGGGGCTCGCTACGAGCAGTACTTC. It codes for CASSFPQGARYEQYF.

The rearrangement joins TRBV4-1 to TRBJ2-1; 8 nucleotides agree with TRBD1. CDR3 length: 17 amino acids. Germline-derived CDR1 and CDR2 are MGHRA and YSYEKL. The V and J ends lost 1 base and 7 bases, in that order; junction bases with no gene match: 12. CDR3 nucleotide sequence: TGCGCCAGCAGCCAAGCCCCTCCGGACAGGGTGGAAAATGAGCAGTTCTTC. Its protein is CASSQAPPDRVENEQFF.

This chain links TRBV15 with TRBJ1-2; D remains unclear. Trimming removed 0 bases at V and 2 bases at J, with 7 bases between. The CDR3 consists of 14 residues. Germline V gives CDR1 LNHNV, CDR2 YYDKDF (reference sequence). The CDR3 here is CATSRDRSNYGYTF. CDR3 bases: TGTGCCACCAGCAGAGATCGAAGCAACTATGGCTACACCTTC.

This clone is medium-sized in the sample. The chain combines TRBV28 with TRBJ2-7, with TRBD1 matching 8 bases. Germline CDR1 MDHEN, CDR2 SYDVKM. The CDR3 length is 14 residues. V was pared by 7 bases and J by 3 bases, with 8 bases of the junction left unmatched. CDR3 region: CASKGPGQVYEQYF. The CDR3, as DNA: TGTGCCAGCAAAGGCCCGGGACAGGTCTACGAGCAGTACTTC.

This clone showed up just once. The chain joins TRBV30 to TRBJ2-5, with 8 bases identical to TRBD1. Unmatched junction bases numbered 3, after V lost 1 base and J lost 5 bases. This CDR3 is built from 13 residues. The V gene's germline CDR1 is GTSNPN and CDR2 SVGIG (reference sequence). The CDR3, as DNA: TGTGCCTGGAGTGGGACAGGGAGTGAGACCCAGTACTTC. Encoded protein: CAWSGTGSETQYF.

The chain has TRBV19 and TRBJ2-1; TRBD1 matches at 7 bases. The CDR3 runs to 18 residues. Looked up from germline, CDR1 is LNHDA and CDR2 is SQIVND (reference sequence). The V and J ends lost 7 bases and 6 bases, in that order; junction bases with no gene match: 21. CDR3 nucleotide sequence: TGTGCCAGTACCCAACGCCCCGGGACAGATAAATCCCCCAATGAGCAGTTCTTC. It codes for CASTQRPGTDKSPNEQFF.

The V call is TRBV19, the J call TRBJ1-4, with 10 positions matching TRBD1. Looked up from germline, CDR1 is LNHDA and CDR2 is SQIVND (reference sequence). V dropped 8 bases and J dropped 4; count of bases not matched to a gene: 7. This CDR3 is 15 amino acids long. Written as DNA, the CDR3 is TGTGCCAGTTCCCGGGACAGGGGACTTAATGAAAAACTGTTTTTT. Encoded protein: CASSRDRGLNEKLFF.

J is TRBJ1-1 and V is TRBV9, with a possible D match to TRBD1 (6 bases). The V gene's germline CDR1 is SGDLS and CDR2 YYNGEE. This CDR3 spans 14 amino acids. V lost 6 bases and J 1 base, leaving 13 bases between the germline ends. In nucleotides, the CDR3 is TGTGCCAGCACCCTTGGACAGTCGAACACTGAAGCTTTCTTT. Residues: CASTLGQSNTEAFF.

V and J are TRBV11-2 and TRBJ2-2, with TRBD2 matching 7 bases. The CDR3 extends over 14 amino acids. CDR1 is SGHAT, CDR2 FQNNGV, per germline. The V and J ends lost 5 bases and 5 bases, in that order; junction bases with no gene match: 5. CDR3 sequence: CASSLNGGTGELFF. DNA for the CDR3: TGTGCCAGCAGCCTCAACGGGGGGACCGGGGAGCTGTTTTTT.

The chain combines TRBV7-9 with TRBJ1-3; D is uncertain. CDR3 length: 16 residues. Trimming took off 2 bases at V and 4 bases at J, with 15 bases between the two ends. The germline gives CDR1 SEHNR, CDR2 FQNEAQ (reference sequence). CDR3 loop: CASSLHSRVEGNTIYF. CDR3 nucleotides: TGTGCCAGCAGCTTACATTCTCGGGTGGAAGGAAACACCATATATTTT.

The chain combines TRBV2 with TRBJ2-7; D remains unclear. CDR1 SNHLY and CDR2 FYNNEI come from the germline V gene. The V end lost 3 bases, the J end lost 8 bases, and 14 bases lay between the germline ends. The CDR3 contains 13 residues. The chain's CDR3 is CASSEAGYTKQYF. In DNA form, the CDR3 reads TGTGCCAGCAGTGAGGCAGGTTATACGAAGCAGTACTTC. The full variable domain, its missing parts supplied by reference TRBV2 and TRBJ2-7, is EPEVTQTPSHQVTQMGQEVILRCVPISNHLYFYWYRQILGQKVEFLVSFYNNEISEKSEIFDDQFSVERPDGSNFTLKIRSTKLEDSAMYFCASSEAGYTKQYFGPGTRLTVT.

The V and J genes are TRBV28 and TRBJ2-2; 8 bases map to TRBD2. The germline gives CDR1 MDHEN, CDR2 SYDVKM. The CDR3 extends over 15 amino acids. Germline trimming cut 4 bases from V and 5 bases from J; bases unmatched to any gene: 6. In DNA form, the CDR3 reads TGTGCCAGCAGTTCCTTTAGCGGGGTTACCGGGGAGCTGTTTTTT. Its protein is CASSSFSGVTGELFF.